This T cell receptor (beta chain) was profiled in a study of T-cell memory formation after mild COVID-19. Study-level findings and limits: Second-wave clones with a day 37 peak had unconfirmed SARS-CoV-2 specificity. CD4+ contracting clones lay mainly in CM and EM, CD8+ ones in EMRA.

The table lists this clonotype with a few counts. Its specificity is unknown. TCRdb recomputed calls from the 5' RACE reads with MiXCR, one row per CDR3 protein. The profile shows about 430,000 distinct CDR3 sequences, approximately 18% of them singletons. Per germline, CDR1 SNHLY and CDR2 FYNNEI. The CDR3 extends over 16 amino acids. V shed 6 bases and J 0 bases; nucleotides not matched to a gene: 6. The sample consisted of PBMCs or a T cell subset sorted from them (not recorded which). The rearrangement uses TRBV2 and TRBJ1-4; 8 nucleotides match TRBD1. The clonotype originates from a man in his late teens or twenties who had mild COVID-19 (a few samples of this study predate the infection). Cell type and time point are not known. The CDR3 loop is CASRRDRRTTNEKLFF. The CDR3 DNA follows: TGTGCCAGCAGGCGGGACAGGAGAACAACTAATGAAAAACTGTTTTTT.